Below are 5 T cell receptor beta chains sequenced from a single sample in a study of control samples from healthy donors and cancer patients. Clones were sequenced by immunoSEQ multiplex PCR, and TCRdb holds only the in-frame ones, with some missing. The repertoire holds some 150,000 clones, with 85% to 95% as singletons. Sequenced material: blood. These receptors came from a man aged 50 to 60 in good health.

The chain uses TRBV6-5 and TRBJ2-7; 10 bases fit TRBD2. This CDR3 is built from 16 residues. The V and J ends lost 0 bases and 3 bases, in that order; junction bases with no gene match: 5. Germline assignment: CDR1 MNHEY and CDR2 SVGAGI. The chain's CDR3 is CASSYSRSSGSYEQYF. The CDR3, as DNA: TGTGCCAGCAGTTACTCGAGGTCTAGCGGGAGCTACGAGCAGTACTTC.

This clone was seen just once. The J gene is TRBJ2-4, the V gene TRBV5-5; D gene unclear. The CDR3 has 13 residues. Germline lookup yields CDR1 SGHKS and CDR2 YYEKEE (reference sequence). V shed 3 bases and J shed 14 bases, with 18 bases lying between them. CDR3 nucleotides: TGTGCCAGCAGCTCCGATCGGCTCGGACCCGAGTACTTC. Translating it yields CASSSDRLGPEYF.

A single count supports this clone. The V call is TRBV30, the J call TRBJ2-7; 7 bases are a match to TRBD2. J was trimmed by 3 bases and V by 0 bases; bases with no gene match: 2. This CDR3 is built from 13 residues. Germline V lookup: CDR1 GTSNPN, CDR2 SVGIG (reference sequence). The CDR3: CAWSVLAYYEQYF. Written as DNA, the CDR3 is TGTGCCTGGAGTGTACTAGCGTACTACGAGCAGTACTTC.

V is TRBV6-2 or TRBV6-3 and J is TRBJ1-5, with 8 bases that match TRBD1. The V and J ends lost 5 bases and 2 bases, in that order; junction bases with no gene match: 5. Germline loops: CDR1 MNHEY, CDR2 SVGEGT. The CDR3 totals 15 residues. CDR3 DNA: TGTGCCAGCAGTCCCCCACAGGGGGGCAATCAGCCCCAGCATTTT. Protein product: CASSPPQGGNQPQHF.

V usage is TRBV18 and J usage is TRBJ1-2; 7 bases align to TRBD1. Germline V gives CDR1 KGHSH, CDR2 LQKENI. CDR3 length equals 15 residues. Losses at the gene ends were 6 bases for V and 2 bases for J; bases not matched to a gene: 9. The DNA for the CDR3 is TGTGCCAGCTCCCCAACAGGGGACAAGAACTATGGCTACACCTTC. The encoded protein is CASSPTGDKNYGYTF.